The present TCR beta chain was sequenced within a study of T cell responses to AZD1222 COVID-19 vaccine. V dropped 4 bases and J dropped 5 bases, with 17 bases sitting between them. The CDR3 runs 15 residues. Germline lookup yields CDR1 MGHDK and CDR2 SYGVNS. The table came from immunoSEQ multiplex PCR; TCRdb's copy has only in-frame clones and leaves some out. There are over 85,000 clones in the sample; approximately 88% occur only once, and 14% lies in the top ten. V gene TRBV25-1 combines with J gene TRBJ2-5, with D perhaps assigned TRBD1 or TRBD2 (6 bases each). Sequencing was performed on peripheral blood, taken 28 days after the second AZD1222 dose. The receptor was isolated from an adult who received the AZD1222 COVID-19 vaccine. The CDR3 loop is CASSGQWGAGETQYF. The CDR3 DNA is TGTGCCAGCAGTGGTCAGTGGGGGGCAGGGGAGACCCAGTACTTC. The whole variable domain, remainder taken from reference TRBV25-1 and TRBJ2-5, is EADIYQTPRYLVIGTGKKITLECSQTMGHDKMYWYQQDPGMELHLIHYSYGVNSTEKGDLSSESTVSRIRTEHFPLTLESARPSHTSQYLCASSGQWGAGETQYFGPGTRLLVL.